The next 9 T cell receptor beta chains were all read from a single sample in a study of control samples from healthy donors and cancer patients. Produced via immunoSEQ multiplex PCR; TCRdb's table is partial and in-frame only. The table records 12,000 or so clones, 70% to 90% of them present only once. The sequenced sample was formalin-fixed, paraffin-embedded tissue. The receptors were sampled from a male donor with melanoma.

V gene TRBV5-1 combines with J gene TRBJ2-3, with TRBD1 as a possible D gene (6 bases). Trimming removed 0 bases at V and 2 bases at J, with 10 bases between. CDR3 length: 15 residues. Germline V lookup: CDR1 SGHRS, CDR2 YFSETQ. CDR3 loop: CASSLAGTLTDTQYF. In DNA, the CDR3 is TGCGCCAGCAGCTTGGCCGGGACACTCACAGATACGCAGTATTTT.

V usage is TRBV2 and J usage is TRBJ2-1; the D is unclear. The ends were cut back, 1 base at V and 7 bases at J, with 5 bases in the middle. The CDR3 covers 12 residues. CDR1 and CDR2 from the germline V gene are SNHLY and FYNNEI. The CDR3: CASSEGYNEQFF. Here the CDR3 DNA reads TGTGCCAGCAGTGAAGGATATAATGAGCAGTTCTTC.

This sequence joins TRBV4-3 and TRBJ2-3; 10 bases are shared with TRBD2. This CDR3 has 18 amino acids. CDR1 is LGHNA and CDR2 is YSLEER in the germline V gene. The V gene end was trimmed by 0 bases and the J gene end by 2 bases; junction bases not matched to a gene: 8. Written as DNA, the CDR3 is TGCGCCAGCAGCCAAGAAATAGCGACTAGCGGGCCCACAGATACGCAGTATTTT. Translation gives CASSQEIATSGPTDTQYF.

The J gene is TRBJ2-7, the V gene TRBV7-6, with TRBD2 matching over 9 bases. In germline, CDR1 is SGHVS, CDR2 FNYEAQ. The CDR3 runs to 15 residues. Trimming removed 4 bases from V and 1 base from J; junction bases left unmatched: 5. The CDR3, as DNA: TGTGCCAGCAGCTCGAGACTAGCGGTTTCCTACGAGCAGTACTTC. It encodes CASSSRLAVSYEQYF.

CDR3 bases: TGTGCCAGCAGCTTAGATTCCGGGACAGGGGTTTACACCTTC. Protein: CASSLDSGTGVYTF. V gene TRBV7-2 combines with J gene TRBJ1-2, with TRBD1 matching over 10 bases. Germline CDR1 reads SGHTA; CDR2 reads FQGNSA. CDR3 length equals 14 residues. Trimming cost V 1 base and J 11 bases; bases outside gene matches: 7.

V usage is TRBV11-3 and J usage is TRBJ1-6; D ambiguous. V lost 1 base, J lost 11 bases, and 15 bases lay in between. This CDR3 is built from 15 residues. Germline assignment: CDR1 SGHNT and CDR2 YENEEA. The CDR3 reads CASSLVTLGSAPLHF. In nucleotides, the CDR3 is TGTGCCAGCAGCTTAGTGACGCTGGGCAGCGCACCCCTCCACTTT.

Written as DNA, the CDR3 is TGTGCCAGCAGCTTGGCAAAGGCGGGGGGGTACAATGAGCAGTTCTTC. This translates into CASSLAKAGGYNEQFF. V usage is TRBV5-6 and J usage is TRBJ2-1; 9 bases line up with TRBD2. The CDR3 is 16 amino acids. Germline lookup yields CDR1 SGHDT and CDR2 YYEEEE. Trimming cost V 0 bases and J 4 bases; bases outside gene matches: 5.

A few counts support this clone. This sequence joins TRBV11-3 and TRBJ2-3; TRBD2 is a possible D gene (6 bases). Germline assignment: CDR1 SGHNT and CDR2 YENEEA. The CDR3 extends over 13 amino acids. Trimming pared 1 base from V and 4 bases from J, leaving 6 bases between. The CDR3: CASSLAGADTQYF. The CDR3 coding sequence is TGTGCCAGCAGCTTAGCGGGAGCAGATACGCAGTATTTT.

In this sample, this clone turned up a few times. The gene calls are TRBV27 and TRBJ1-3; no clear D. Trimming pared 2 bases from V and 0 bases from J, leaving 8 bases between. Germline V gene lookup returns CDR1 MNHEY and CDR2 SMNVEV (reference sequence). This CDR3 region has 15 residues. The CDR3 loop is CASSLSGLSGNTIYF. In DNA form, the CDR3 reads TGTGCCAGCAGTTTAAGCGGTCTCTCTGGAAACACCATATATTTT.